The clone carrying this TCR beta chain was seen only a few times. The target antigen is unknown. V gave up 0 bases and J gave up 7 bases; unmatched junction bases: 4. Germline lookup yields CDR1 LNHNV and CDR2 YYDKDF (reference sequence). The CDR3 has 14 residues. This sample stems from a study of T-cell memory formation after mild COVID-19. Overall study results and limits: CD4+ contracting clones lay mainly in CM and EM, CD8+ ones in EMRA.

Via MiXCR, TCRdb re-called the 5' RACE reads, giving one row per CDR3 protein. The sample holds some 350,000 distinct CDR3 sequences; about an eighth are singletons and the top ten take over 20%. V and J are TRBV15 and TRBJ1-2; 8 bases are shared with TRBD1. The specimen sequenced was PBMCs or a T cell subset sorted from them (not recorded which). This receptor was taken from a man between 18 and 29 years old who had mild COVID-19 (a few samples of this study predate the infection). Cell type and time point are not known. CDR3 region: CATSRDRTGPGYTF. CDR3 bases: TGTGCCACCAGCAGAGATAGGACAGGGCCTGGCTACACCTTC.